The T cell receptor (beta chain) described here comes from a study of blood T cells in healthy people across ages. A second PCR, run for roughly 7 to 12 cycles, used a sample-barcoded 5' primer plus a J-beta primer mix. Each TCR beta cDNA got a 12-nucleotide random molecular identifier. TCRdb itself ran the 5' RACE reads through MiXCR, one entry per CDR3 protein. This sample has over 300,000 distinct CDR3 sequences; 50% to 60% occur once, and the top ten carry 45% to 60%. This CDR3 is built from 17 residues. Germline lookup yields CDR1 SGHTA and CDR2 FQGNSA. V lost 1 base, J lost 4 bases, and 7 bases stayed unmatched.

Material: blood. The receptor's source is a man aged 60 to 69 in good health. The chain joins TRBV7-2 to TRBJ2-1, with 10 positions matching TRBD2. In nucleotides, the CDR3 is TGTGCCAGCAGCTTAGGTAGGACTAGCGGAAGGTACAATGAGCAGTTCTTC. Translated, it gives CASSLGRTSGRYNEQFF.